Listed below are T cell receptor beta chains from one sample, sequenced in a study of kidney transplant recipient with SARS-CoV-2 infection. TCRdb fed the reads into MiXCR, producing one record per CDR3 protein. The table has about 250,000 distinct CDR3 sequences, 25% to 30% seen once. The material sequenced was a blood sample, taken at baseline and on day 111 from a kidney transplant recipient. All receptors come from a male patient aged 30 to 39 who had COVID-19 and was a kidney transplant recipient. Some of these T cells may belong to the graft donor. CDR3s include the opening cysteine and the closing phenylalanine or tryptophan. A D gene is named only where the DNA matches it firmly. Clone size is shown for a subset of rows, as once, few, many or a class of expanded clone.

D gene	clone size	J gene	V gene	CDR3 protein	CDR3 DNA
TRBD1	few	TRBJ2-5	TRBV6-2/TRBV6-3	CASSYRDRGLAETQYF	TGTGCCAGCAGTTATCGGGACAGGGGGCTGGCGGAGACCCAGTACTTC
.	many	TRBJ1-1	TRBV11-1	CASSLGTGKGTEAFF	TGTGCCAGCAGCTTAGGAACAGGGAAAGGCACTGAAGCTTTCTTT
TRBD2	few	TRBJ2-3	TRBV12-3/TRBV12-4	CASSLPLRLAGRTDTQYF	TGTGCCAGCAGCCTACCTTTGAGGCTAGCGGGGCGCACAGATACGCAGTATTTT
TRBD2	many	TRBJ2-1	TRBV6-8	CASSPVSSGSNEQFF	TGTGCCAGCAGCCCGGTTTCTAGCGGGTCAAATGAGCAGTTCTTC
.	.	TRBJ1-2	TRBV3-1	CASSSATTLRKTYGYTF	TGTGCCAGCAGCAGCGCGACCACCCTTCGAAAGACCTATGGCTACACCTTC
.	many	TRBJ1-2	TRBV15	CATSRCSRCGKTYGYTF	TGTGCCACCAGCCGATGCTCAAGGTGTGGAAAGACCTATGGCTACACCTTC
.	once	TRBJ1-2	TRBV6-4	CAGSGPTSHGKAYGYTF	TGTGCCGGCAGTGGGCCAACCTCACACGGAAAGGCCTATGGCTACACCTTC
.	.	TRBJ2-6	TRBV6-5	CASSTPTGGKQSRANVLTF	TGTGCCAGCAGTACGCCCACAGGTGGGAAACAAAGTCGGGCCAACGTCCTGACTTTC
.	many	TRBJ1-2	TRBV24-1	CATSAVRSTRKTYGYTF	TGTGCCACCAGTGCCGTACGTAGTACCAGAAAGACCTATGGCTACACCTTC
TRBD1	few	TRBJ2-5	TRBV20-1	CSAKASGRGPQETQYF	TGCAGTGCTAAAGCAAGCGGCAGGGGGCCCCAAGAGACCCAGTACTTC
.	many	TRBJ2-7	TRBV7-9	CASSNSSYEQYF	TGTGCCAGCAGCAACAGCTCCTACGAGCAGTACTTC
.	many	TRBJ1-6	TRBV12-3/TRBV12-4	CASSFSSYNSPLHF	TGTGCCAGCAGTTTCAGTTCCTATAATTCACCCCTCCACTTT
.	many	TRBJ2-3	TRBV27	CASSLLAPADTQYF	TGTGCCAGCAGTTTACTAGCCCCAGCAGATACGCAGTATTTT
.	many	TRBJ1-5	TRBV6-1	CASSDEIRGGNQPQHF	TGTGCCAGCAGTGATGAAATTCGGGGTGGCAATCAGCCCCAGCATTTT
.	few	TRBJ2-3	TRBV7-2	CASSLGAVDTQYF	TGTGCCAGCAGCTTAGGGGCTGTCGATACGCAGTATTTT
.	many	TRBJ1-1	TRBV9	CASSSRGGANTEAFF	TGTGCCAGCAGCTCCCGGGGGGGGGCGAACACTGAAGCTTTCTTT
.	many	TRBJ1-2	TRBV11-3	CASSLYFDLGKTYGYTF	TGTGCCAGCAGCTTGTATTTCGATCTCGGAAAGACCTATGGCTACACCTTC
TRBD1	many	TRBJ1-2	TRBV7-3	CASSPQGGQGNGYTF	TGTGCCAGCAGCCCCCAAGGGGGACAGGGGAACGGCTACACCTTC
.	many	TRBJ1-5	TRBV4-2	CASSQASGTQPQHF	TGTGCCAGCAGCCAAGCCTCCGGGACTCAGCCCCAGCATTTT
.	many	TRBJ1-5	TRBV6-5	CASSYSGSSNQPQHF	TGTGCCAGCAGTTACTCGGGGTCTAGCAATCAGCCCCAGCATTTT
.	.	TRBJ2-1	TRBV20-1	CSAREVYNGQFF	TGCAGTGCTAGAGAGGTTTACAATGGGCAGTTCTTC
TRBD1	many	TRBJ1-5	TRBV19	CASSGGQGDSNQPQHF	TGTGCCAGTAGTGGTGGACAGGGGGATAGCAATCAGCCCCAGCATTTT
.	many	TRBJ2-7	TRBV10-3	CAIGPTSYEQYF	TGTGCCATTGGACCCACCTCCTACGAGCAGTACTTC
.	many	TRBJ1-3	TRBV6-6	CASSIGPPSSGNTIYF	TGTGCCAGCAGTATCGGGCCCCCTAGCTCTGGAAACACCATATATTTT
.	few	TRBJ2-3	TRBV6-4	CASSDSAGSTDTQYF	TGTGCCAGCAGTGACTCGGCAGGCAGCACAGATACGCAGTATTTT
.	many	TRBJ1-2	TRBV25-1	CASSQGTELGKTYGYTF	TGTGCCAGCAGTCAGGGTACAGAACTGGGAAAGACCTATGGCTACACCTTC
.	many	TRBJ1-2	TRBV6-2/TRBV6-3	CASSLHDCIGKTYGYTF	TGTGCCAGCAGTTTACACGACTGCATCGGAAAGACCTATGGCTACACCTTC
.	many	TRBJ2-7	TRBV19	CASSPGGDARYEQYF	TGTGCCAGTAGTCCCGGGGGAGATGCCCGCTACGAGCAGTACTTC
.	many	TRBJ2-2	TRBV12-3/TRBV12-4	CASSLTGAVTGELFF	TGTGCCAGCAGTTTAACGGGCGCCGTAACCGGGGAGCTGTTTTTT
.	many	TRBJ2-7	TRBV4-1	CASSQGNGENYEQYF	TGCGCCAGCAGCCAAGGAAATGGGGAGAACTACGAGCAGTACTTC
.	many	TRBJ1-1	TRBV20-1	CSAQTVTLVAFF	TGCAGTGCGCAGACAGTGACTTTAGTCGCTTTCTTT
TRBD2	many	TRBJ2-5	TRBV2	CASSILAGATQYF	TGTGCCAGCAGCATCTTAGCGGGGGCGACCCAGTACTTC
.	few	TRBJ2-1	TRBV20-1	CSAREILRDSSSYNEQFF	TGCAGTGCTAGAGAAATCCTTAGGGACTCAAGCTCCTACAATGAGCAGTTCTTC
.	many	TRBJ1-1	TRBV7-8	CASSLVRVSAFF	TGTGCCAGCAGCTTAGTTCGTGTATCAGCTTTCTTT
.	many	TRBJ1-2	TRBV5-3	CARSQKVVRKTYGYTF	TGTGCCAGATCCCAAAAAGTGGTGAGAAAGACCTATGGCTACACCTTC
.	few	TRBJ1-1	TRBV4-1	CASSQAGRMAEAFF	TGCGCCAGCAGCCAAGCAGGGAGAATGGCTGAAGCTTTCTTT
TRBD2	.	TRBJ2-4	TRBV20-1	CSAREPLFNRGGDIQYF	TGCAGTGCTAGAGAGCCACTCTTTAACCGGGGGGGGGACATTCAGTACTTC
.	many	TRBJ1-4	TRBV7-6	CASSLGGGREGEKLFF	TGTGCCAGCAGCTTAGGGGGCGGGCGCGAAGGTGAAAAACTGTTTTTT
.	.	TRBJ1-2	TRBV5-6	CASSGIDSRKTYGYTF	TGTGCCAGCTCTGGCATCGATAGTCGAAAGACCTATGGCTACACCTTC
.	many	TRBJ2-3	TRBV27	CASSLLDPPRDTQYF	TGTGCCAGCAGTTTGTTGGACCCGCCCCGGGATACGCAGTATTTT
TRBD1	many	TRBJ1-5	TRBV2	CASQRQGALQPQHF	TGTGCCAGCCAGAGACAGGGGGCTTTGCAGCCCCAGCATTTT
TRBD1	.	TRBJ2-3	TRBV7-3	CASSATAGGDTQYF	TGTGCCAGCAGCGCGACTGCAGGGGGAGATACGCAGTATTTT
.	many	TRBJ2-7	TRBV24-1	CATSGSSYEQYF	TGTGCCACCAGTGGAAGTTCCTACGAGCAGTACTTC
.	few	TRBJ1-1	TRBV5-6	CASSLGGGLGEAFF	TGTGCCAGCAGCTTGGGGGGTGGGCTCGGTGAAGCTTTCTTT
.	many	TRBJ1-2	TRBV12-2	CASRHARTPRKTYGYTF	TGTGCAAGTCGCCACGCGCGGACTCCACGAAAGACCTATGGCTACACCTTC
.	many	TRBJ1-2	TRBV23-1	CASSDQGLRRKTYGYTF	TGCGCCAGCAGTGATCAAGGGCTACGCAGAAAGACCTATGGCTACACCTTC
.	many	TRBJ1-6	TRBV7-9	CASSQGGYNSPLHF	TGTGCCAGCAGTCAAGGCGGATATAATTCACCCCTCCACTTT
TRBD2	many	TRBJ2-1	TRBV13	CASSLGLAGKEQFF	TGTGCCAGCAGCTTAGGACTAGCGGGGAAGGAGCAGTTCTTC
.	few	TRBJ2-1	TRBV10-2	CASSEGGSQFF	TGCGCCAGCAGTGAAGGGGGTTCCCAGTTCTTC
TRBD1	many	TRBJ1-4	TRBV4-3	CASSQEEGANEKLFF	TGCGCCAGCAGCCAAGAGGAGGGGGCAAATGAAAAACTGTTTTTT
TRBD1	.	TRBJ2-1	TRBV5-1	CASNHGTGMSYNEQFF	TGCGCCAGCAACCACGGGACAGGGATGTCCTACAATGAGCAGTTCTTC
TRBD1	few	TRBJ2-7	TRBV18	CASSPRDSPYEQYF	TGTGCCAGCTCACCACGGGACAGCCCCTACGAGCAGTACTTC
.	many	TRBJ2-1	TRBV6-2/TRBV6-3	CASSPDSPNDEQFF	TGTGCCAGCAGTCCCGACTCTCCGAACGATGAGCAGTTCTTC